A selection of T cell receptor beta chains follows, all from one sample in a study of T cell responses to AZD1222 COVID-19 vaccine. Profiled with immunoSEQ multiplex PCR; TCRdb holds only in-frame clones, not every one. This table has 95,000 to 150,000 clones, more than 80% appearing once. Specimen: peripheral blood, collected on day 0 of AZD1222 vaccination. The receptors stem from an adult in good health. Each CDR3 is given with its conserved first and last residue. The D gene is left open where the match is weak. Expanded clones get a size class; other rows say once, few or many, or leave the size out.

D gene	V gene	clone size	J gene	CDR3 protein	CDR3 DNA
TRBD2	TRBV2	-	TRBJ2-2	CASSAWLAGPGELFF	TGTGCCAGCAGTGCCTGGCTAGCGGGCCCCGGGGAGCTGTTTTTT
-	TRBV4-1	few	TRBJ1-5	CASSQVNNQPQHF	TGCGCCAGCAGCCAAGTAAACAATCAGCCCCAGCATTTT
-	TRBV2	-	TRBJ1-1	CASSEEGSVTEAFF	TGTGCCAGCAGTGAAGAGGGCAGTGTCACTGAAGCTTTCTTT
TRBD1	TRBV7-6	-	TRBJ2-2	CASSLKRTGMAGELFF	TGTGCCAGCAGCCTGAAACGGACAGGGATGGCCGGGGAGCTGTTTTTT
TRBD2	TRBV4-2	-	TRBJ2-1	CASSQELAGVNEQFF	TGTGCCAGCAGCCAAGAACTAGCGGGGGTTAATGAGCAGTTCTTC
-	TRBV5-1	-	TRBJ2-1	CASSLAGDSLRGFF	TGCGCCAGCAGCTTGGCCGGTGACTCCCTAAGGGGTTTCTTC
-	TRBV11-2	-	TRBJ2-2	CASSLDVTQVGTGELFF	TGTGCCAGCAGCTTAGATGTTACCCAAGTCGGCACCGGGGAGCTGTTTTTT
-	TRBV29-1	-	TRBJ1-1	CSVVLMSGGTEAFF	TGCAGCGTTGTACTGATGTCGGGAGGCACTGAAGCTTTCTTT
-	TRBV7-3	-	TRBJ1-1	CASSPGAGSAYTEAFF	TGTGCCAGCAGCCCCGGAGCAGGGTCCGCTTACACTGAAGCTTTCTTT
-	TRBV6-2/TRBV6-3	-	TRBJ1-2	CASNPARGSYGYTF	TGTGCCAGCAACCCGGCGCGGGGGAGCTATGGCTACACCTTC
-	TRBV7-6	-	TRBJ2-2	CASSLVVGPGELFF	TGTGCCAGCAGCTTAGTCGTGGGGCCCGGGGAGCTGTTTTTT
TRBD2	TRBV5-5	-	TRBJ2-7	CASSAASGRGYEQYF	TGTGCCAGCAGCGCCGCTAGCGGGAGGGGGTACGAGCAGTACTTC
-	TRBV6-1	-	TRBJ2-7	CASSPGPDRYEQYF	TGTGCCAGCAGTCCCGGACCGGACCGGTACGAGCAGTACTTC
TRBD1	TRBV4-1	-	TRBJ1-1	CASSQDRGRGGGTEAFF	TGCGCCAGCAGCCAAGATAGGGGGCGGGGCGGGGGCACTGAAGCTTTCTTT
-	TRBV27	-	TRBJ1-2	CASGKQGLNYGYTF	TGTGCCAGCGGTAAACAGGGATTAAACTATGGCTACACCTTC
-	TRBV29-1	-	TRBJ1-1	CSVRAGRGEAFF	TGCAGCGTCCGGGCCGGACGGGGTGAGGCTTTCTTT
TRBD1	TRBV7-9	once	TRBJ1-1	CASRSQGGTEAFF	TGTGCCAGCAGATCTCAGGGGGGCACTGAAGCTTTCTTT
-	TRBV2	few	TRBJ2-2	CASSEALQTAELFF	TGTGCCAGCAGTGAAGCGCTTCAGACAGCGGAGCTGTTTTTT
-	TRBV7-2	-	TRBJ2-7	CASSLRRGLREQYF	TGTGCCAGCAGCTTACGTCGCGGCCTAAGGGAGCAGTACTTC
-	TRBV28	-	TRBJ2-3	CASSLPAGRPLGTDTQYF	TGTGCCAGCAGTTTACCGGCTGGGCGACCTCTAGGCACAGATACGCAGTATTTT
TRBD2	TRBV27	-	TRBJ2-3	CATKTSRMEYF	TGTGCCACCAAGACTAGCAGAATGGAGTATTTT
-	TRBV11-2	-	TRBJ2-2	CASSLSSGFSTGELFF	TGTGCCAGCAGCTTATCGTCTGGGTTTTCCACCGGGGAGCTGTTTTTT
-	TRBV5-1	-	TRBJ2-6	CASSWGAWAGDARSGANVLTF	TGCGCCAGCAGCTGGGGGGCTTGGGCCGGAGACGCCCGCTCTGGGGCCAACGTCCTGACTTTC
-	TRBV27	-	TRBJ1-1	CASSLGAGSTEAFF	TGTGCCAGCAGTTTGGGGGCAGGGAGCACTGAAGCTTTCTTT
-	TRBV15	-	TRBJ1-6	CATSRDPGTGISPLHF	TGTGCCACCAGCAGAGACCCCGGGACGGGGATTTCACCCCTCCACTTT
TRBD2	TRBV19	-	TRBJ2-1	CASSEPTSGGASHNEQFF	TGTGCCAGTAGTGAACCAACTAGCGGGGGGGCCTCCCACAATGAGCAGTTCTTC
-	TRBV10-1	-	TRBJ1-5	CASRAKTTLGSGGNQPQHF	TGCGCCAGCAGAGCCAAAACGACGTTAGGATCCGGGGGCAATCAGCCCCAGCATTTT
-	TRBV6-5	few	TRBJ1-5	CASIGGRKSNQPQHF	TGTGCCAGCATTGGGGGTCGAAAGAGCAATCAGCCCCAGCATTTT
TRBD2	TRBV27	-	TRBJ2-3	CASSSRLAGTDTQYF	TGTGCCAGCAGTTCGAGACTAGCGGGCACAGATACGCAGTATTTT
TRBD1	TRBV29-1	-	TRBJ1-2	CSVEARDRGRANYGYTF	TGCAGCGTTGAAGCGAGGGACAGAGGAAGAGCTAACTATGGCTACACCTTC
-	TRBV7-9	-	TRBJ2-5	CASSEDEGTQYF	TGTGCCAGCAGCGAAGACGAGGGGACCCAGTACTTC
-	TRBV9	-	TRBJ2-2	CASSASASTGISGELFF	TGTGCCAGCAGCGCAAGCGCTAGTACCGGTATTTCCGGGGAGCTGTTTTTT
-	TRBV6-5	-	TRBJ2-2	CASGPSETGELFF	TGTGCCAGCGGACCAAGCGAGACCGGGGAGCTGTTTTTT
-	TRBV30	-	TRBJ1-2	CAWIRAGGEGYTF	TGTGCCTGGATCAGGGCTGGGGGCGAGGGCTACACCTTC
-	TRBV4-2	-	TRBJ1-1	CASSQGEAFTEAFF	TGTGCCAGCAGCCAAGGTGAGGCCTTCACTGAAGCTTTCTTT